This T cell receptor (beta chain) stems from a study of glioma-infiltrating T cells. Overall study findings and caveats: Tissue-blood divergence was below expectation in non-neoplastic patients, above in gliomas.

TCR alpha and beta CDR3 regions were amplified from RNA using iRepertoire nested multiplex PCR. MiXCR, run by TCRdb on the multiplex PCR reads, gives a single entry per CDR3 protein. The sample comprises some 93,000 distinct CDR3 sequences, 40% of which are singletons, and roughly two fifths rests with the top ten. A note on this clonotype: Its matching antigen is unknown.

V shed 2 bases and J 4 bases; nucleotides not matched to a gene: 2. In germline, CDR1 is DFQATT, CDR2 SNEGSKA (reference sequence). CDR3 length: 15 amino acids. Sequencing was carried out using glioma tissue, nonneoplastic brain tissue, or PBMCs (not recorded which). The chain employs TRBV20-1 and TRBJ2-1, with 13 nucleotides matching TRBD2. The clonotype comes from a human donor with low-grade glioma or glioblastoma, undergoing nonglioma brain surgery, or in good health (not recorded which). The DNA for the CDR3 is TGCAGTGCTAGAAGACTAGCGGGAGGATACAATGAGCAGTTCTTC. This gives the protein CSARRLAGGYNEQFF.